The T cell receptor (beta chain) described here comes from a study of blood T cell repertoires in COVID-19. The protocol was immunoSEQ multiplex PCR, while the TCRdb copy is restricted to in-frame clones and leaves out a portion. The data contain a few hundred thousand clones, 83% of them singletons. The CDR3 consists of 13 residues. V was shortened by 3 bases and J by 14 bases, with 14 bases between the two germline ends. The TCR comes from a woman in her forties or fifties who had recovered from COVID-19. The material sequenced was PBMCs or T cells enriched from blood (not recorded which). The V gene is TRBV12-3 or TRBV12-4, the J gene TRBJ1-6; maybe TRBD1 (6 bases). CDR3 bases: TGTGCCAGCAGTTTTTTAGAGGGACATTCCCTCCACTTT. Amino acids: CASSFLEGHSLHF.